This T cell receptor (beta chain) was sequenced during a study of T cell changes during pregnancy in multiple sclerosis. Produced via immunoSEQ multiplex PCR; TCRdb's table is partial and in-frame only. This sample has approximately 70,000 clones, with approximately 90% found just once. The TCR originated in a female donor with multiple sclerosis, enrolled in a pregnancy study. The sequencing used peripheral blood, collected in the third trimester of pregnancy.

The CDR3 loop is CASRDRQGLNTEAFF. CDR3 sequence (DNA): TGTGCCAGCAGAGACCGACAGGGCCTGAACACTGAAGCTTTCTTT. This chain connects TRBV7-9 to TRBJ1-1, with 7 bases lining up with TRBD1. The CDR3 totals 15 residues. Germline trimming cut 6 bases from V and 0 bases from J; bases unmatched to any gene: 7. Germline V gives CDR1 SEHNR, CDR2 FQNEAQ (reference sequence).